This is a list of T cell receptor beta chains from one sample in a study of blood T cell repertoires in COVID-19. Profiled with immunoSEQ multiplex PCR; TCRdb holds only in-frame clones, not every one. The table lists more than 400,000 clones, 90% of them singletons, with 0.6% in the top ten. The sequenced sample consisted of PBMCs or T cells enriched from blood (not recorded which). These receptors originate from a man between 18 and 29 years old who had recovered from COVID-19. Each CDR3 is given with its conserved first and last residue. D genes are given only for firm matches. Some rows have no size entry. The others give once, few or many, or a class for an expanded clone.

>TRBV2|TRBJ2-2|-|-
TGTGCCAGTACGAACACCGGGGAGCTGTTTTTT
CASTNTGELFF
>TRBV2|TRBJ1-5|-|TRBD1
TGTGCCAGCAGTTACAGGGGTTTAGGGCCCCAGCATTTT
CASSYRGLGPQHF
>TRBV28|TRBJ2-7|-|TRBD1
TGTGCCAGCCATACGGACAGGGGGGGATACGAGCAGTACTTC
CASHTDRGGYEQYF
>TRBV30|TRBJ2-7|-|TRBD1
TGTGCCTGGAGACCGACAGGGGGTTTCTACGAGCAGTACTTC
CAWRPTGGFYEQYF
>TRBV21-1|TRBJ1-2|-|-
TGTGCCGGCAGCAACCGATGGGCGTATGGCTACACCTTC
CAGSNRWAYGYTF
>TRBV5-4|TRBJ1-4|-|TRBD1
TGTGCCAGTGGGACAGCGCCAAATGAAAAACTGTTTTTT
CASGTAPNEKLFF
>TRBV27|TRBJ2-3|-|-
TGTGCCAGCAGTCGGGAGAGGAGCACAGATACGCAGTATTTT
CASSRERSTDTQYF
>TRBV28|TRBJ1-5|-|-
TGTGCCAGCAGTTTAGTCCAGGGACAACAGCCCCAGCATTTT
CASSLVQGQQPQHF
>TRBV5-6|TRBJ1-3|-|TRBD1
TGTGCCAGCAGCAGAATACCGGGACAGGTCTCTGGAAACACCATATATTTT
CASSRIPGQVSGNTIYF
>TRBV10-3|TRBJ2-1|-|TRBD2
TGTGCCATCACCTCGGGGGAAGCGGGGGGGCGGCAGTTCTTC
CAITSGEAGGRQFF
>TRBV28|TRBJ1-5|-|-
TGTGCCAGCAGACCGCAGGGGTCCATGTCGCCCCAGCATTTT
CASRPQGSMSPQHF
>TRBV19|TRBJ2-7|-|-
TGTGCCAGTTCGGACCAGGGGCCCTACGAGCAGTACTTC
CASSDQGPYEQYF
>TRBV6-6|TRBJ1-6|-|-
TGTGCCAGCAGACACGACAGCGATAATTCACCCCTCCACTTT
CASRHDSDNSPLHF
>TRBV4-1|TRBJ2-5|-|TRBD1
TGCGCCAGCAGCCAAGGGACAGGGGGCCACGTGGAGACCCAGTACTTC
CASSQGTGGHVETQYF
>TRBV27|TRBJ2-7|-|TRBD1
TGTGCCAGCAGTTTATTACCGGGACAGGGAGACCACGAGCAGTACTTC
CASSLLPGQGDHEQYF
>TRBV5-4|TRBJ2-7|-|TRBD2
TGTGCCAGCAGCCTCGGACTAGCGGGGTCGCGCGAGCAGTACTTC
CASSLGLAGSREQYF
>TRBV29-1|TRBJ1-1|once|-
TGCAGCGTCCCCGACAGTAATGAAGCTTTCTTT
CSVPDSNEAFF
>TRBV4-1|TRBJ1-1|-|TRBD1
TGCGCCAGCAGCCAAGCCCAATCCGGGACAGGCAACACTGAAGCTTTCTTT
CASSQAQSGTGNTEAFF
>TRBV7-8|TRBJ1-5|-|-
TGTGCCAGCAGCTTAGCGTCCGATCAGCCCCAGCATTTT
CASSLASDQPQHF
>TRBV18|TRBJ2-5|-|-
TGTGCCAGCTCATCTCAGGGCCAAGAGACCCAGTACTTC
CASSSQGQETQYF
>TRBV4-1|TRBJ1-5|-|TRBD1
TGCGCCAGCAGCTGGGGGACAGACAATCAGCCCCAGCATTTT
CASSWGTDNQPQHF
>TRBV2|TRBJ1-6|-|-
TGTGCCAGCAGTAACGACAGAAGCTCCTATAATTCACCCCTCCACTTT
CASSNDRSSYNSPLHF
>TRBV10-1|TRBJ2-3|-|TRBD2
TGCGCCAGCAGGGGGGGGAATAGCGGGAGAGATACGCAGTATTTT
CASRGGNSGRDTQYF
>TRBV3-1/TRBV3-2|TRBJ1-1|-|-
TGTGCCAGCAGCCAGGGCAGCTGGTTCACTGAAGCTTTCTTT
CASSQGSWFTEAFF
>TRBV5-1|TRBJ1-2|once|-
TGCGCCAGCTTCCTTAATGGACAGCCCTATGGCTACACCTTC
CASFLNGQPYGYTF
>TRBV5-1|TRBJ1-2|-|-
TGCGCCAGCAGCTACCTATCAGGGGACTATGGCTACACCTTC
CASSYLSGDYGYTF
>TRBV27|TRBJ1-1|-|TRBD1
TGTGCCAGCAGCCGGGGACAGACGAACACTGAAGCTTTCTTT
CASSRGQTNTEAFF
>TRBV28|TRBJ1-6|once|-
TGTGCCAGCAGTTTGTCCCCCCGGGGTTCACCCCTCCACTTT
CASSLSPRGSPLHF
>TRBV7-3|TRBJ1-6|-|-
TGTGCCAGCAGCTTGACAATCCGGGGTTCAGGCCTCCTCCACTTT
CASSLTIRGSGLLHF
>TRBV7-3|TRBJ1-2|-|TRBD1
TGTGCCAGCAGCTTAAACCCTGGACAGGGCGAAGGCTACACCTTC
CASSLNPGQGEGYTF
>TRBV18|TRBJ1-2|-|-
TGTGCCAGCTCACCAATTCGGGGTGGAGGCTACACCTTC
CASSPIRGGGYTF